A selection of T cell receptor beta chains follows, all from one sample in a study of cytomegalovirus exposure and HLA in healthy donors. Measured with immunoSEQ multiplex PCR; TCRdb has only the in-frame clones, and not every one. The sample has 150,000 to 200,000 clones, around 78% seen once. Sequencing was performed on PBMCs. These TCRs come from a man in his thirties or forties in good health and CMV-seronegative. Both conserved end residues are trimmed from each CDR3.

CDR3 protein: ASSTSVSGNTIY; J gene: TRBJ1-3; V gene: TRBV18; CDR3 length: 12
CDR3 protein: APGTSGRNEQF; J gene: TRBJ2-1; V gene: TRBV6-5; CDR3 length: 11
CDR3 protein: ASSLVWRERRHTDTQY; J gene: TRBJ2-3; V gene: TRBV7-8; CDR3 length: 16
CDR3 protein: SVGRDGTDTQY; J gene: TRBJ2-3; V gene: TRBV29-1; CDR3 length: 11
CDR3 protein: ASSEIHAGVLDEKLF; J gene: TRBJ1-4; V gene: TRBV2; CDR3 length: 15
CDR3 protein: ASSLSGPVDTQY; J gene: TRBJ2-3; V gene: TRBV7-2; CDR3 length: 12
CDR3 protein: AWTGDSYEQY; J gene: TRBJ2-7; V gene: TRBV30; CDR3 length: 10
CDR3 protein: ASSEHSYYGYT; J gene: TRBJ1-2; V gene: TRBV9; CDR3 length: 11
CDR3 protein: AGSDIGLYGYT; J gene: TRBJ1-2; V gene: TRBV28; CDR3 length: 11
CDR3 protein: ASSYRGDEQY; J gene: TRBJ2-7; V gene: TRBV6-6; CDR3 length: 10
CDR3 protein: ASSLGQETSPLH; J gene: TRBJ1-6; V gene: TRBV5-1; CDR3 length: 12
CDR3 protein: ASSLGGSSGRVDTQY; J gene: TRBJ2-3; V gene: TRBV7-2; CDR3 length: 15
CDR3 protein: ASSYSKEQTYEQY; J gene: TRBJ2-7; V gene: TRBV6-5; CDR3 length: 13
CDR3 protein: ASSQKLAGLQPYEQY; J gene: TRBJ2-7; V gene: TRBV4-1; CDR3 length: 15
CDR3 protein: ASSLWTGGQPQH; J gene: TRBJ1-5; V gene: TRBV28; CDR3 length: 12
CDR3 protein: ASSVNLDSNQPQH; J gene: TRBJ1-5; V gene: TRBV6-4; CDR3 length: 13
CDR3 protein: ASSEEESGYNEQF; J gene: TRBJ2-1; V gene: TRBV2; CDR3 length: 13
CDR3 protein: ASSLPSSGRSEQY; J gene: TRBJ2-7; V gene: TRBV19; CDR3 length: 13
CDR3 protein: ASSLSGYPGNTIY; J gene: TRBJ1-3; V gene: TRBV7-9; CDR3 length: 13
CDR3 protein: ASSVAASGISGELF; J gene: TRBJ2-2; V gene: TRBV9; CDR3 length: 14
CDR3 protein: ATHPGTSGSNNEQF; J gene: TRBJ2-1; V gene: TRBV10-3; CDR3 length: 14
CDR3 protein: ASTRGEGAINEQF; J gene: TRBJ2-1; V gene: TRBV25-1; CDR3 length: 13
CDR3 protein: ASSFTVSSYNEQF; J gene: TRBJ2-1; V gene: TRBV7-3; CDR3 length: 13
CDR3 protein: ASSLAPGQNQPQH; J gene: TRBJ1-5; V gene: TRBV7-2; CDR3 length: 13
CDR3 protein: ASSHYNEKLF; J gene: TRBJ1-4; V gene: TRBV19; CDR3 length: 10
CDR3 protein: ASSLVEAAGTGELF; J gene: TRBJ2-2; V gene: TRBV5-1; CDR3 length: 14